The next 28 T cell receptor beta chains were all read from a single sample in a study of blood T cell repertoires in COVID-19. The data were produced by immunoSEQ multiplex PCR, yet TCRdb's version contains in-frame clones alone and is incomplete. This table has fewer than 200,000 clones, around nine tenths appearing once. The sample consisted of peripheral blood. All receptors come from a man aged 50 to 59 with acute or convalescent COVID-19.

The chain recombines TRBV29-1 with TRBJ2-1, with 10 bases identical to TRBD2. V lost 4 bases, J lost 7 bases, and 7 bases stayed unmatched. CDR1 and CDR2 from the germline V gene are SQVTM and ANQGSEA. The CDR3 length is 14 residues. CDR3 coding DNA: TGCAGCGTTGGGAGGCTAGCGGGAGAGAATGAGCAGTTCTTC. It yields the protein CSVGRLAGENEQFF.

V is TRBV7-2 and J is TRBJ1-5; 8 bases map to TRBD1. The CDR3 is made up of 15 amino acids. Germline-derived CDR1 and CDR2 are SGHTA and FQGNSA. The junction had 7 bases not matched to a gene; V was cut back by 5 bases and J by 4 bases. CDR3 amino acids: CASSPWTGRNQPQHF. DNA of the CDR3: TGTGCCAGCAGCCCCTGGACAGGGCGAAATCAGCCCCAGCATTTT.

The V gene is TRBV5-1, the J gene TRBJ2-3; TRBD1 matches at 8 bases. CDR1 SGHRS and CDR2 YFSETQ come from the germline V gene. V shed 0 bases and J 4 bases; nucleotides not matched to a gene: 7. This CDR3 has 16 amino acids. The CDR3 DNA is TGCGCCAGCAGCTTGGTTCCGACAGGGGACTCAGATACGCAGTATTTT. This gives the protein CASSLVPTGDSDTQYF.

The gene calls are TRBV6-5 and TRBJ1-2; possible D gene TRBD1, 5 bases. The CDR3 contains 14 residues. The germline V and J ends were trimmed by 6 bases and 3 bases, with 14 bases remaining between them. The V gene's germline CDR1 is MNHEY and CDR2 SVGAGI. Here the CDR3 reads CASRRDGSYYGYTF. CDR3 in DNA: TGTGCCAGCAGGAGGGACGGGAGTTACTATGGCTACACCTTC.

This chain joins TRBV7-2 and TRBJ2-7, with 8 bases identical to TRBD2. V lost 0 bases and J lost 0; bases outside the gene matches: 1. Germline V gene lookup returns CDR1 SGHTA and CDR2 FQGNSA. The CDR3 extends over 15 amino acids. This CDR3 reads CASSLASGSSYEQYF. CDR3 in DNA: TGTGCCAGCAGCTTAGCGAGCGGGAGCTCCTACGAGCAGTACTTC.

V gene TRBV2 combines with J gene TRBJ2-5, with D unclear. The CDR3 is 12 residues long. V gave up 4 bases and J gave up 1 base, with 4 bases separating them. CDR1 is SNHLY and CDR2 is FYNNEI in the germline V gene. CDR3 DNA sequence: TGTGCCAGCAGTGTATCCCAAGAGACCCAGTACTTC. It translates to CASSVSQETQYF.

The chain joins TRBV7-9 to TRBJ2-7; 8 bases fit TRBD2. J lost 3 bases, V lost 0 bases, and 1 base had no gene match. Per the germline V gene, CDR1 is SEHNR and CDR2 is FQNEAQ (reference sequence). The CDR3 sequence is 14 residues long. The CDR3 region is CASSLASGSYEQYF. CDR3 DNA sequence: TGTGCCAGCAGCTTAGCAAGCGGGAGCTACGAGCAGTACTTC. The full variable domain, in which reference TRBV7-9 and TRBJ2-7 provide the parts outside the CDR3, is DTGVSQNPRHKITKRGQNVTFRCDPISEHNRLYWYRQTLGQGPEFLTYFQNEAQLEKSRLLSDRFSAERPKGSFSTLEIQRTEQGDSAMYLCASSLASGSYEQYFGPGTRLTVT.

The gene calls are TRBV12-3 or TRBV12-4 and TRBJ1-6; no definite D call. The CDR3 has 12 residues. V lost 6 bases, J lost 5 bases, and 5 bases lay in between. CDR3 region: CASRSNNSPLHF. CDR3 nucleotides: TGTGCCAGCAGGTCTAATAATTCACCCCTCCACTTT.

The rearrangement uses TRBV7-9 and TRBJ2-1, with TRBD2 matching 7 bases. The CDR3 covers 16 residues. With 5 bases clipped from V and 2 bases from J, the junction kept 9 bases outside the gene matches. Germline values: CDR1 SEHNR, CDR2 FQNEAQ (reference sequence). This CDR3 is CASSPLAQITYNEQFF. CDR3 DNA sequence: TGTGCCAGCAGCCCACTAGCGCAAATTACCTACAATGAGCAGTTCTTC. Full variable domain (remainder filled in from reference TRBV7-9 and TRBJ2-1): DTGVSQNPRHKITKRGQNVTFRCDPISEHNRLYWYRQTLGQGPEFLTYFQNEAQLEKSRLLSDRFSAERPKGSFSTLEIQRTEQGDSAMYLCASSPLAQITYNEQFFGPGTRLTVL.

The chain has TRBV7-6 and TRBJ1-5, with D hard to call. The CDR3 totals 16 residues. CDR1 is SGHVS and CDR2 is FNYEAQ in the germline V gene. Trimming cost V 4 bases and J 4 bases, with 17 bases left between them. In DNA, the CDR3 is TGTGCCAGCAGCTCCAAGAGGAGACCTCTAAATCAGCCCCAGCATTTT. Protein: CASSSKRRPLNQPQHF. Combining the CDR3 with reference TRBV7-6 and TRBJ1-5 gives the whole variable domain GAGVSQSPRYKVTKRGQDVALRCDPISGHVSLYWYRQALGQGPEFLTYFNYEAQQDKSGLPNDRFSAERPEGSISTLTIQRTEQRDSAMYRCASSSKRRPLNQPQHFGDGTRLSIL.

The chain couples TRBV9 to TRBJ2-1; 10 bases are a match to TRBD2. The CDR3 loop spans 15 amino acids. V shed 4 bases and J 9 bases; nucleotides not matched to a gene: 10. In germline, CDR1 is SGDLS, CDR2 YYNGEE. CDR3 nucleotides: TGTGCCAGCAGCCCCCCTGGGAGCGGGGGGGCTGAGCAGTTCTTC. Translated: CASSPPGSGGAEQFF.

The chain is built from TRBV6-2 or TRBV6-3 and TRBJ2-6, with D unresolved. V gave up 2 bases and J gave up 6 bases, with 8 bases separating them. This CDR3 has 14 amino acids. Germline loops: CDR1 MNHEY, CDR2 SVGEGT. CDR3 in amino acids: CASSYAVPANVLTF. CDR3 bases: TGTGCCAGCAGTTACGCAGTTCCGGCCAACGTCCTGACTTTC.

The V and J genes are TRBV28 and TRBJ1-5; 8 positions agree with TRBD1. V was clipped by 1 base and J by 7 bases; unmatched bases: 6. The CDR3 totals 15 residues. Germline V lookup: CDR1 MDHEN, CDR2 SYDVKM. The CDR3, as DNA: TGTGCCAGCAGTTTATACAGGGGGAGGAACCAGCCCCAGCATTTT. Amino acids: CASSLYRGRNQPQHF.

V gene TRBV30 combines with J gene TRBJ1-3, with unresolved D. Trimming removed 2 bases from V and 4 bases from J, with 9 bases in between. Germline CDR1 reads GTSNPN; CDR2 reads SVGIG (reference sequence). The CDR3 runs to 13 residues. The DNA of the CDR3 is TGTGCCTGGAGTAGGGAGGAGGGAAACACCATATATTTT. It encodes CAWSREEGNTIYF.

The rearrangement uses TRBV28 and TRBJ1-3; D remains ambiguous. V was pared by 3 bases and J by 2 bases, with 5 bases between. This CDR3 comprises 13 residues. Germline V gene data show CDR1 as MDHEN and CDR2 as SYDVKM. As DNA, the CDR3 is TGTGCCAGCAGTTTTATAACTGGAAACACCATATATTTT. Translating gives CASSFITGNTIYF.

This clone appeared once. The V gene is TRBV28, the J gene TRBJ2-2; TRBD1 is a possible D gene (6 bases). Germline V gene sequence: CDR1 MDHEN, CDR2 SYDVKM. The V and J ends lost 8 bases and 0 bases respectively, with 10 bases between them. The CDR3 is made up of 14 amino acids. The CDR3 here is CASLGQPNTGELFF. The CDR3 DNA reads TGTGCCAGCCTTGGACAGCCGAACACCGGGGAGCTGTTTTTT.

The chain joins TRBV19 to TRBJ2-3; TRBD2 matches at 11 bases. The CDR3 spans 16 residues. J lost 6 bases, V lost 4 bases, and 9 bases had no gene match. From germline, CDR1 is LNHDA and CDR2 SQIVND (reference sequence). The CDR3 protein is CASSTHSGGATDTQYF. CDR3 DNA: TGTGCCAGTAGTACTCATAGCGGGGGGGCCACGGATACGCAGTATTTT. Based on the CDR3 plus reference TRBV19 and TRBJ2-3, the full variable domain is DGGITQSPKYLFRKEGQNVTLSCEQNLNHDAMYWYRQDPGQGLRLIYYSQIVNDFQKGDIAEGYSVSREKKESFPLTVTSAQKNPTAFYLCASSTHSGGATDTQYFGPGTRLTVL.

The chain carries TRBV27 and TRBJ2-2, with D possibly being TRBD2 (7 bases). The CDR3 spans 15 residues. Germline V gives CDR1 MNHEY, CDR2 SMNVEV (reference sequence). The V gene lost 3 bases and the J gene lost 2 bases, with 10 bases spanning the gap. CDR3 sequence reads: CASSFRGANTGELFF. The CDR3, as DNA: TGTGCCAGCAGTTTCCGGGGGGCAAACACCGGGGAGCTGTTTTTT.

The rearrangement uses TRBV7-9 and TRBJ1-2; 11 bases map to TRBD1. V lost 1 base to trimming and J lost 2 bases; unmatched junction nucleotides: 3. The CDR3 length is 16 residues. Germline values: CDR1 SEHNR, CDR2 FQNEAQ (reference sequence). This chain's CDR3 is CASSLGTGGANYGYTF. CDR3 nucleotide sequence: TGTGCCAGCAGCTTAGGGACAGGGGGCGCGAACTATGGCTACACCTTC.

This chain links TRBV2 with TRBJ2-2; D remains ambiguous. Per germline, CDR1 SNHLY and CDR2 FYNNEI. The CDR3 has 15 amino acids. V shed 2 bases and J shed 3 bases, with 10 bases lying between them. The CDR3 nucleotides read TGTGCCAGCAGTGAAACCGTAGAATACACCGGGGAGCTGTTTTTT. This encodes CASSETVEYTGELFF.

This chain links TRBV19 with TRBJ1-5, with D unclear. V dropped 0 bases and J dropped 0 bases, with 9 bases sitting between them. The germline gives CDR1 LNHDA, CDR2 SQIVND (reference sequence). The CDR3 length is 16 residues. DNA for the CDR3: TGTGCCAGTAGTATAGACTCGGGGAATAGCAATCAGCCCCAGCATTTT. Translation: CASSIDSGNSNQPQHF.

The J gene is TRBJ2-7, the V gene TRBV7-2; 8 bases align to TRBD1. Germline values: CDR1 SGHTA, CDR2 FQGNSA. With V trimmed by 3 bases and J by 12 bases, 10 bases remained unmatched. This CDR3 has 13 residues. The CDR3 DNA sequence: TGTGCCAGCAGCTTGATTGGACAGGGTGCGATGTACGTC. Its protein is CASSLIGQGAMYV.

The V call is TRBV6-2 or TRBV6-3, the J call TRBJ1-5; D is perhaps TRBD1 (6 bases). The CDR3 has 15 residues. Germline CDR1 reads MNHEY; CDR2 reads SVGEGT. The V and J ends lost 5 bases and 3 bases respectively, with 14 bases between them. CDR3 sequence (DNA): TGTGCCAGCAGTACACAGGGAGGGCCCAATCAGCCCCAGCATTTT. This encodes CASSTQGGPNQPQHF.

The chain carries TRBV4-1 and TRBJ1-4, with no clear D. CDR1 is MGHRA and CDR2 is YSYEKL in the germline V gene. V lost 0 bases to trimming and J lost 0 bases, with 8 bases between them. There are 16 residues in the CDR3. The DNA of the CDR3 is TGCGCCAGCAGCCAAGAATTTTCAACAACTAATGAAAAACTGTTTTTT. This codes for CASSQEFSTTNEKLFF.

This chain links TRBV5-1 with TRBJ2-5, with D tentatively TRBD1 (5 bases). CDR3 size: 14 residues. V was clipped by 2 bases and J by 5 bases, with 13 bases between them. The germline CDR1 and CDR2 sequences are SGHRS and YFSETQ. For the CDR3, the DNA is TGCGCCAGCAGCTTACAGGTTAGGAAGGAGACCCAGTACTTC. This encodes CASSLQVRKETQYF.

The V and J genes are TRBV5-1 and TRBJ2-6, with TRBD1 identical over 12 bases. This CDR3 comprises 17 residues. Trimming at V came to 4 bases and at J to 2 bases, leaving 4 bases not matched to a gene. Per germline, CDR1 SGHRS and CDR2 YFSETQ. CDR3 protein: CASSGGTGGAGANVLTF. The CDR3 DNA sequence: TGCGCCAGCAGCGGGGGGACAGGGGGCGCTGGGGCCAACGTCCTGACTTTC.

This clone showed up just once. The chain joins TRBV4-1 to TRBJ2-7; 9 nucleotides match TRBD1. This CDR3 has 15 amino acids. The germline V gene has CDR1 MGHRA and CDR2 YSYEKL. Trimming cost V 2 bases and J 4 bases; bases outside gene matches: 6. CDR3 loop: CASSQSGTGSYEQYV. The DNA of the CDR3 is TGCGCCAGCAGCCAATCCGGGACAGGGTCATACGAGCAGTACGTC.

The J gene is TRBJ1-5, the V gene TRBV6-2 or TRBV6-3, with a weak D call TRBD1 (5 bases). The CDR3 length is 15 residues. The V gene's germline CDR1 is MNHEY and CDR2 SVGEGT. Trimming took 2 bases from V and 3 from J, leaving 11 bases between them. CDR3 protein: CASSYGQGNNQPQHF. The CDR3 DNA reads TGTGCCAGCAGTTACGGTCAGGGCAACAATCAGCCCCAGCATTTT.